The present entry profiles one TCR beta chain with its context. Its antigen is undetermined. The data are from a study of naive and memory T cell subsets. The CDR3 length is 17 residues. V shed 0 bases and J 6 bases; nucleotides not matched to a gene: 12. Germline CDR1 is SNHLY and CDR2 is FYNNEI. General study results and limits: Diversity fell and Gini index rose from naive through CM, EM, EMRA. A few larger clonotypes appeared in naive repertoires, especially CD8, possibly memory cells re-expressing CD45RA. Over 85% of naive TCR sequences appeared only once, unlike memory subsets.

Two oligonucleotides, mixed equimolar, formed the beta constant-region primer covering TRBC1 and TRBC2. Nested alpha and beta constant-region primers with the SP2 primer drove four PCR rounds on ligated cDNA. TCRdb passed the UMI-ligation and nested PCR reads through MiXCR, listing each CDR3 protein once. This table has some 83,000 distinct CDR3 sequences, around 9% appearing once. The origin of this receptor is a human donor in good health. V gene TRBV2 combines with J gene TRBJ1-2, with 8 bases aligning to TRBD1. The sample was naive CD8+ T cells from blood. The DNA for the CDR3 is TGTGCCAGCAGTGAAGCGAGCAGGGGGCAGTCTAAGGATGGCTACACCTTC. Protein: CASSEASRGQSKDGYTF.